This T cell receptor beta chain was sequenced for a study of shared clonotypes between healthy human individuals. Study details: The composition of the donors was a couple of women and a few men aged 18 to 49. The study's findings and limits: Generation of non-shared clonotypes was less probable than generation of clonotypes shared by all four donors.

Original methodology: Junction-only immunoSEQ data arrived without quality scores, meaning filtering differed. Measured with immunoSEQ multiplex PCR; TCRdb has only the in-frame clones, and not every one. That table supplies the V and J calls and clone size; D and trimming were determined from the DNA. The table records some 2.3 million clones, 80% to 95% of them present only once. The V end was cut by 5 bases, the J end by 8 bases, with 15 bases between. The germline V gene has CDR1 SEHNR and CDR2 FQNEAQ (reference sequence). The CDR3 spans 13 residues. This clone has more than one count but fewer than ten. The target antigen is unknown.

The sample consisted of naive CD4+ T cells from PBMCs. The sample's subset: CD45RA+ positively selected. The chain joins TRBV7-9 to TRBJ1-2; no clear D gene. The TCR sequence derives from a man aged 18 to 29 in good health. Some clones in this sample may be carry-over from other donors' samples. DNA for the CDR3: TGTGCCAGCAGCCTCGACACTTCGTGGGGCTACACCTTC. It translates to CASSLDTSWGYTF.